Listed here are 32 T cell receptor beta chains from one sample, sequenced in a study of blood T cells in healthy people across ages. For the second PCR, which ran for about 6 to 12 cycles, a sample-barcoded 5' primer and a J-beta primer mix were used. TCRdb used MiXCR to reprocess the 5' RACE reads, holding one entry per CDR3 protein. The repertoire has approximately 690,000 distinct CDR3 sequences, under 70% of them found once; the top ten carry 35% to 40%. The source material was blood. The receptors were sampled from a man aged 60 to 75 in good health.

This clonotype was counted a single time. CDR3 in amino acids: CASSQGTHSNQPQHF. CDR3 nucleotide sequence: TGTGCCAGCAGCCAAGGGACACATAGCAATCAGCCCCAGCATTTT. The chain combines TRBV3-1 with TRBJ1-5; TRBD1 might be the D (5 bases). Trimming pared 1 base from V and 0 bases from J, leaving 7 bases between. The CDR3 sequence is 15 residues long. Germline CDR1 and CDR2: LGHDT and YNNKEL (reference sequence).

This chain uses TRBV28 with TRBJ2-3, with D tentatively TRBD1 (6 bases). Germline assignment: CDR1 MDHEN and CDR2 SYDVKM. The ends were cut back, 2 bases at V and 7 bases at J, with 13 bases in the middle. The CDR3 loop spans 14 amino acids. The chain's CDR3 is CASSLISGGNTQYF. The CDR3 region has the DNA TGTGCCAGCAGTTTAATCAGTGGGGGCAATACGCAGTATTTT.

This clonotype was counted once. This chain uses TRBV3-1 with TRBJ2-1; 7 positions agree with TRBD2. The CDR3 is 16 residues long. The germline V gene has CDR1 LGHDT and CDR2 YNNKEL (reference sequence). V was pared by 0 bases and J by 4 bases, with 6 bases of the junction left unmatched. As DNA, the CDR3 is TGTGCCAGCAGCCAAGAAAGGCTAGCGGAATACAATGAGCAGTTCTTC. It translates to CASSQERLAEYNEQFF.

This chain links TRBV20-1 with TRBJ2-7, with TRBD1 identical over 7 bases. V shed 2 bases, J shed 2 bases, and the junction held 9 bases outside the gene matches. Germline CDR1 DFQATT, CDR2 SNEGSKA (reference sequence). The CDR3 contains 15 residues. The CDR3, as DNA: TGCAGTGCTAGACACGCCTCCACAGGGGCCTACGAGCAGTACTTC. It is translated as CSARHASTGAYEQYF.

The CDR3 DNA follows: TGTGCCAGCAGCCAACAGCGGCAGGGGAATTCACCCCTCCACTTT. Protein: CASSQQRQGNSPLHF. The rearrangement links TRBV3-1 to TRBJ1-6; D perhaps matches TRBD1 (6 bases). This CDR3 has 15 amino acids. V lost 2 bases and J 7 bases, leaving 12 bases between the germline ends. Germline V CDR1 and CDR2: LGHDT, YNNKEL (reference sequence).

This clonotype was seen at least ten times. The rearrangement uses TRBV29-1 and TRBJ1-1, with 7 bases aligning to TRBD1. The germline gives CDR1 SQVTM, CDR2 ANQGSEA. CDR3 length: 12 residues. The trim removed 7 bases at V and 4 bases at J, leaving 6 bases unmatched. The chain's CDR3 is CSARRGSTEAFF. In nucleotides, the CDR3 is TGCAGCGCTCGCAGGGGGAGCACTGAAGCTTTCTTT.

The chain joins TRBV5-5 to TRBJ1-6; 10 positions agree with TRBD1. The V segment lost 4 bases and the J segment 8 bases; nucleotides outside the gene matches: 6. The CDR3 is made up of 15 amino acids. Germline V gene data show CDR1 as SGHKS and CDR2 as YYEKEE (reference sequence). CDR3 bases: TGTGCCAGCAGCGGAGAGGACAGGGGGTATTCACCCCTCCACTTT. Translated, it gives CASSGEDRGYSPLHF.

J is TRBJ2-1 and V is TRBV15; the match to TRBD1 covers 8 bases. V lost 5 bases and J lost 8; bases outside the gene matches: 8. This CDR3 has 14 residues. From germline, CDR1 is LNHNV and CDR2 YYDKDF (reference sequence). The CDR3 reads CATSRDRSSYEQFF. CDR3 in DNA: TGTGCCACCAGCCGGGACAGGTCATCATATGAGCAGTTCTTC.

This clonotype was seen a single time. The chain has TRBV4-1 and TRBJ2-1; the D call may be TRBD1 or TRBD2 (6 bases each). Judging by the DNA end, TRBJ2-7 fits better; the J call may be wrong. There are 16 residues in the CDR3. CDR1 MGHRA and CDR2 YSYEKL come from the germline V gene. The CDR3 nucleotides read TGCGCCAGCAGCCAAGAAGGGGGGCCGGATTACAATGAGCAGTACTTC. This encodes CASSQEGGPDYNEQYF.

This chain connects TRBV5-1 to TRBJ2-6; possibly TRBD1 for D (5 bases). Germline V lookup: CDR1 SGHRS, CDR2 YFSETQ. The length of the CDR3 is 18 residues. V dropped 0 bases and J dropped 0 bases, with 13 bases sitting between them. This CDR3 reads CASSLALGQRSGANVLTF. CDR3 coding DNA: TGCGCCAGCAGCTTGGCCTTAGGACAACGCTCTGGGGCCAACGTCCTGACTTTC.

The chain combines TRBV28 with TRBJ2-3; D call uncertain. CDR3 length: 12 amino acids. In germline, CDR1 is MDHEN, CDR2 SYDVKM. Between the trimmed V and J ends, which lost 4 bases and 4 bases, there was a span of 6 bases. CDR3 protein: CASSSRPDTQYF. CDR3 sequence (DNA): TGTGCCAGCAGTTCAAGACCAGATACGCAGTATTTT.

The chain is built from TRBV27 and TRBJ2-7, with 7 positions matching TRBD1. CDR3 length: 13 amino acids. Germline loops: CDR1 MNHEY, CDR2 SMNVEV (reference sequence). V was pared by 1 base and J by 7 bases, with 4 bases of the junction left unmatched. The CDR3 sequence is CASSLLGTDEQYF. CDR3 nucleotide sequence: TGTGCCAGCAGTTTATTGGGGACAGATGAGCAGTACTTC.

V gene TRBV5-5 combines with J gene TRBJ2-7, with 8 nucleotides matching TRBD1. The CDR3 loop spans 13 amino acids. V dropped 5 bases and J dropped 2; count of bases not matched to a gene: 3. Germline CDR1 and CDR2: SGHKS and YYEKEE (reference sequence). CDR3 coding DNA: TGTGCCAGCAGTCAGGGGGCTCCCTACGAGCAGTACTTC. Translating gives CASSQGAPYEQYF. Based on the CDR3 plus reference TRBV5-5 and TRBJ2-7, the full variable domain is DAGVTQSPTHLIKTRGQQVTLRCSPISGHKSVSWYQQVLGQGPQFIFQYYEKEERGRGNFPDRFSARQFPNYSSELNVNALLLGDSALYLCASSQGAPYEQYFGPGTRLTVT.

The chain recombines TRBV3-1 with TRBJ2-4, with 10 bases aligning to TRBD1. The DNA matches TRBJ2-7 better at its end, which makes the J call doubtful. CDR1 and CDR2 (germline): LGHDT, YNNKEL (reference sequence). The CDR3 has 14 residues. CDR3: CASSSGTGANEQYF. The CDR3 region has the DNA TGTGCCAGCAGCTCCGGGACAGGGGCGAACGAGCAGTACTTC.

This clonotype came up a few times. A junction boundary mismatches the germline segment, possibly from a read error. The chain joins TRBV5-1 to TRBJ2-5; D unresolved. This CDR3 has 13 amino acids. Germline V gene lookup returns CDR1 SGHRS and CDR2 YFSETQ. The DNA of the CDR3 is TGCGCCAGCACCTTGGAGTTCCAAGAGACCCAGTACTTC. As protein: CASTLEFQETQYF. The full variable domain, its missing parts supplied by reference TRBV5-1 and TRBJ2-5, is KAGVTQTPRYLIKTRGQQVTLSCSPISGHRSVSWYQQTPGQGLQFLFEYFSETQRNKGNFPGRFSGRQFSNSRSEMNVSTLELGDSALYLCASTLEFQETQYFGPGTRLLVL.

A remark on this clonotype: A much larger clone lies one base from this, so it may be a read error. The chain uses TRBV5-1 and TRBJ1-5; D unresolved. The ends were cut back, 4 bases at V and 4 bases at J, with 12 bases in the middle. Germline V lookup: CDR1 SGHRS, CDR2 YFSETQ. This CDR3 region has 14 residues. CDR3 DNA: TGCGCCAGCAGCGTGGTTGGGGAGAATCAGCCCCAGCATTTT. Translating it yields CASSVVGENQPQHF.

This clonotype was counted only a few times. The rearrangement joins TRBV7-9 to TRBJ1-2; 10 nucleotides match TRBD1. Per germline, CDR1 SEHNR and CDR2 FQNEAQ (reference sequence). The CDR3 totals 16 residues. The V and J ends lost 1 base and 6 bases, in that order; junction bases with no gene match: 8. Here the CDR3 DNA reads TGTGCCAGCAGCTTAGGTCGGACAGGGGGGTTCGATGGCTACACCTTC. This sequence encodes CASSLGRTGGFDGYTF.

V gene TRBV6-5 combines with J gene TRBJ2-7; 9 nucleotides match TRBD1. Per the germline V gene, CDR1 is MNHEY and CDR2 is SVGAGI. Unmatched junction bases numbered 5, after V lost 5 bases and J lost 0 bases. This CDR3 has 15 amino acids. The CDR3 region has the DNA TGTGCCAGCAGTCGTACGGGACAGGGCTCCTACGAGCAGTACTTC. Translating gives CASSRTGQGSYEQYF.

A single count supports this clonotype. V usage is TRBV6-4 and J usage is TRBJ2-1; no clear D gene. V was shortened by 7 bases and J by 8 bases, with 6 bases between the two germline ends. The CDR3 spans 10 residues. Germline CDR1 is MRHNA and CDR2 is SNTAGT. This chain's CDR3 is CASKLHEQFF. The CDR3 bases are TGTGCCAGCAAGCTCCATGAGCAGTTCTTC.

The rearrangement uses TRBV11-2 and TRBJ2-1; TRBD2 matches 9 bases. V shed 5 bases and J 6 bases; nucleotides not matched to a gene: 8. The CDR3 loop spans 15 amino acids. Germline V CDR1 and CDR2: SGHAT, FQNNGV. CDR3 in DNA: TGTGCCAGCAGCGCCGGAGCTAGCGGGGTCAATGAGCAGTTCTTC. Translation: CASSAGASGVNEQFF.

The CDR3 loop is CSAITGTGFYNEQFF. Written as DNA, the CDR3 is TGCAGTGCAATAACCGGGACAGGGTTCTACAATGAGCAGTTCTTC. This chain uses TRBV20-1 with TRBJ2-1, with 9 positions matching TRBD1. Trimming removed 6 bases from V and 3 bases from J; junction bases left unmatched: 9. CDR1 and CDR2 (germline): DFQATT, SNEGSKA (reference sequence). This CDR3 is 15 amino acids long.

This clonotype was detected a few times. V and J are TRBV4-1 and TRBJ2-7; D gene uncertain. Germline CDR1 is MGHRA and CDR2 is YSYEKL. This CDR3 is built from 15 residues. V was cut by 1 base and J by 2 bases, with 12 bases left in between. The CDR3 spells CASSQGVTAAYEQYF. In DNA, the CDR3 is TGCGCCAGCAGCCAAGGGGTCACGGCCGCCTACGAGCAGTACTTC.

This chain links TRBV15 with TRBJ2-7; D may be TRBD1 (6 bases). This CDR3 has 13 residues. V was shortened by 0 bases and J by 7 bases, with 10 bases between the two germline ends. Germline CDR1 and CDR2: LNHNV and YYDKDF (reference sequence). The CDR3 coding sequence is TGTGCCACCAGCAGAGATGTGGGGGCAGAGCAGTACTTC. It encodes CATSRDVGAEQYF.

V is TRBV15 and J is TRBJ1-4; perhaps TRBD1 as D (5 bases). Germline CDR1 LNHNV, CDR2 YYDKDF (reference sequence). This CDR3 region has 15 residues. The V end was cut by 6 bases, the J end by 14 bases, with 25 bases between. The CDR3 sequence: CATSLRLGGDRGLFF. The DNA of the CDR3 is TGTGCCACCAGTCTCAGGTTGGGAGGGGATCGAGGTCTGTTTTTT.

In this sample, this clonotype turned up a few times. The chain combines TRBV6-2 or TRBV6-3 with TRBJ2-7, with TRBD1 as a possible D gene (5 bases). Germline assignment: CDR1 MNHEY and CDR2 SVGEGT. Trimming removed 11 bases from V and 5 bases from J, with 19 bases in between. The CDR3 runs to 13 residues. For the CDR3, the DNA is TGTGCCGCCAAGCGAGACAGCCCCCACGAGCAGTACTTC. This sequence encodes CAAKRDSPHEQYF.

The chain links TRBV12-3 or TRBV12-4 to TRBJ2-7, with 8 bases that match TRBD1. The CDR3 length is 18 residues. The V segment lost 3 bases and the J segment 4 bases; nucleotides outside the gene matches: 17. The CDR3 sequence is CASSFRSRGTGHDYEQYF. The CDR3 bases are TGTGCCAGCAGTTTTAGGTCTCGGGGGACAGGCCATGATTACGAGCAGTACTTC.

This sequence joins TRBV2 and TRBJ1-2; no reliable D call. CDR1 and CDR2 (germline): SNHLY, FYNNEI. Trimming pared 5 bases from V and 9 bases from J, leaving 13 bases between. The CDR3 has 12 residues. CDR3 sequence reads: CASSNVYGSYTF. CDR3 sequence (DNA): TGTGCCAGCAGTAATGTTTACGGGAGCTACACCTTC.

This clonotype was picked up a small number of times. This chain links TRBV2 with TRBJ2-7; D is uncertain. Germline V gene lookup returns CDR1 SNHLY and CDR2 FYNNEI. The length of the CDR3 is 12 residues. V gave up 5 bases and J gave up 7 bases, with 12 bases separating them. This CDR3 reads CASSPQAREQYF. The CDR3 region has the DNA TGTGCCAGCAGTCCCCAGGCACGGGAGCAGTACTTC.

The genes are TRBV28 and TRBJ1-2, with D unresolved. Trimming took 5 bases from V and 3 from J, leaving 13 bases between them. The CDR3 contains 14 residues. CDR1 is MDHEN and CDR2 is SYDVKM in the germline V gene. This CDR3 reads CASSVSGVYYGYTF. The CDR3 coding sequence is TGTGCCAGCAGTGTATCTGGGGTATACTATGGCTACACCTTC.

Regarding this clonotype: A read error may explain this, as a much larger clone is one base away. The chain couples TRBV10-2 to TRBJ2-7; perhaps TRBD2 as D (5 bases). The CDR3 loop spans 12 amino acids. V was cut by 6 bases and J by 3 bases, with 9 bases left in between. Germline assignment: CDR1 WSHSY and CDR2 SAAADI. The CDR3 sequence: CASRKRDYEQYF. CDR3 bases: TGCGCCAGCAGGAAGAGGGACTACGAGCAGTACTTC.

This clonotype was counted only a few times. J is TRBJ2-1 and V is TRBV10-3; D is ambiguous. Germline CDR1 is ENHRY and CDR2 is SYGVKD. The CDR3 runs to 12 residues. The V end lost 6 bases, the J end lost 10 bases, and 13 bases lay between the germline ends. The DNA for the CDR3 is TGTGCCATCAGCCATGAGTCGGTCGAGCAGTTCTTC. Protein product: CAISHESVEQFF.

V usage is TRBV7-9 and J usage is TRBJ2-5; 7 nucleotides align to TRBD1. The germline V gene has CDR1 SEHNR and CDR2 FQNEAQ (reference sequence). This CDR3 comprises 15 residues. V dropped 4 bases and J dropped 0; count of bases not matched to a gene: 5. The CDR3 coding sequence is TGTGCCAGCAGCTCAGGGGGACAGCACCAAGAGACCCAGTACTTC. Translated: CASSSGGQHQETQYF.